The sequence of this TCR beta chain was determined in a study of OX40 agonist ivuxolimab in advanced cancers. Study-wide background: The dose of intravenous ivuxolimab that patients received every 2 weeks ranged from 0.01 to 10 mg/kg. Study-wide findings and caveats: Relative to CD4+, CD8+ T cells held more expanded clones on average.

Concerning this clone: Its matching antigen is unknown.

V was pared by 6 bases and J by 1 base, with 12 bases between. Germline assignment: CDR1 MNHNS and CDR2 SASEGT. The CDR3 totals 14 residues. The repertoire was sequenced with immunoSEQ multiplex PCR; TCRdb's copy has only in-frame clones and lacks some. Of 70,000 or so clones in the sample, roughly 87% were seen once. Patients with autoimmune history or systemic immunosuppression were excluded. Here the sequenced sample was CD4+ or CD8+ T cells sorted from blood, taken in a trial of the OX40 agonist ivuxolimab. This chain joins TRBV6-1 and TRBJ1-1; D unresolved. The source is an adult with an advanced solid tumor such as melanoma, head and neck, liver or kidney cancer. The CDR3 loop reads CASSPGRENTEAFF. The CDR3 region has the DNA TGTGCCAGCAGCCCCGGGAGGGAGAACACTGAAGCTTTCTTT.